These 28 T cell receptor beta chains share one sample of origin, sequenced in a study of beta chain features in type 1 diabetes. The investigators reverse transcribed all of the isolated RNA, so they sequenced expressed TCRB transcripts. Assay used: immunoSEQ multiplex PCR; TCRdb lists only in-frame clones, some missing. The sample shows some 44,000 clones, over 50% of them seen only once. Sequences were obtained from Tregs from blood. Receptors originate from a woman aged 18-29 years in good health.

This clone was picked up a small number of times. The genes are TRBV28 and TRBJ2-5; 8 positions agree with TRBD2. The length of the CDR3 is 17 residues. V trimming: 8 bases; J trimming: 4 bases; junction bases outside the gene matches: 18. Looked up from germline, CDR1 is MDHEN and CDR2 is SYDVKM. The CDR3 loop is CASSETSPSGSGETQYF. Here the CDR3 DNA reads TGTGCCAGCTCCGAAACGTCCCCCAGCGGGAGCGGAGAGACCCAGTACTTC.

This chain joins TRBV11-2 and TRBJ2-1; 8 positions agree with TRBD1. The CDR3 consists of 15 residues. Per the germline V gene, CDR1 is SGHAT and CDR2 is FQNNGV. After removal of 2 bases from V and 6 bases from J, the junction contained 6 bases not matched to a gene. DNA for the CDR3: TGTGCCAGCAGCTTATTGACAGGGGTAGGCAATGAGCAGTTCTTC. Translating it yields CASSLLTGVGNEQFF.

In this sample, this clone turned up once. The chain carries TRBV27 and TRBJ2-7; tentative D call: TRBD1 (6 bases). Germline V gives CDR1 MNHEY, CDR2 SMNVEV (reference sequence). This CDR3 region has 15 residues. Trimming left V 1 base short and J 7 bases short, with 17 bases between. CDR3 in DNA: TGTGCCAGCAGTTTATTGGGCAGGGGAGTGGGTGAGCAGTACTTC. This encodes CASSLLGRGVGEQYF.

This clone was seen more than once but under ten times. The rearrangement uses TRBV19 and TRBJ2-7; 8 nucleotides match TRBD1. The CDR3 sequence is 15 residues long. Trimming at V came to 2 bases and at J to 6 bases, leaving 9 bases not matched to a gene. Germline-derived CDR1 and CDR2 are LNHDA and SQIVND (reference sequence). The CDR3 reads CASSINDRGVVEQYF. Here the CDR3 DNA reads TGTGCCAGTAGTATAAACGACAGGGGTGTCGTCGAGCAGTACTTC.

The chain couples TRBV7-2 to TRBJ2-7; 11 positions match TRBD2. CDR3 size: 15 residues. J lost 1 base, V lost 6 bases, and 5 bases had no gene match. Germline-derived CDR1 and CDR2 are SGHTA and FQGNSA. For the CDR3, the DNA is TGTGCCAGCAGTCTTAGCGGGAGGGGGTCCTACGAGCAGTACTTC. This sequence encodes CASSLSGRGSYEQYF.

This clone was observed a few times. The rearrangement links TRBV7-3 to TRBJ2-5; 8 bases match TRBD2. Germline assignment: CDR1 SGHTA and CDR2 FQGTGA. The CDR3 covers 15 residues. The trim removed 6 bases at V and 1 base at J, leaving 7 bases unmatched. Here the CDR3 DNA reads TGTGCCAGCAGTCGGGGGGGTCGGGTCCAAGAGACCCAGTACTTC. This sequence encodes CASSRGGRVQETQYF.

This chain uses TRBV7-9 with TRBJ2-5; TRBD2 matches at 7 bases. The J segment lost 3 bases and the V segment lost 1 base, leaving 5 bases of the junction unmatched. CDR1 SEHNR and CDR2 FQNEAQ come from the germline V gene (reference sequence). The CDR3 sequence is 15 residues long. The CDR3 sequence: CASSLDPSGKETQYF. The CDR3 DNA sequence: TGTGCCAGCAGCTTAGATCCTAGCGGTAAAGAGACCCAGTACTTC. Supplemented by reference TRBV7-9 and TRBJ2-5, the full variable domain reads DTGVSQNPRHKITKRGQNVTFRCDPISEHNRLYWYRQTLGQGPEFLTYFQNEAQLEKSRLLSDRFSAERPKGSFSTLEIQRTEQGDSAMYLCASSLDPSGKETQYFGPGTRLLVL.

The J gene is TRBJ1-2, the V gene TRBV2; D unresolved. This CDR3 is built from 12 residues. Germline assignment: CDR1 SNHLY and CDR2 FYNNEI. Trimming removed 3 bases from V and 7 bases from J, with 9 bases in between. In DNA, the CDR3 is TGTGCCAGCAGTGACGGTGTATCTGGCTACACCTTC. It specifies CASSDGVSGYTF.

This clone was seen a few times. V usage is TRBV29-1 and J usage is TRBJ2-1; a weak D match, TRBD1 (5 bases). CDR3 length equals 16 residues. V was clipped by 6 bases and J by 1 base, with 19 bases between them. CDR1 SQVTM and CDR2 ANQGSEA come from the germline V gene. CDR3 loop: CSVDLSGYRSYNEQFF. The CDR3 DNA reads as TGCAGCGTCGACCTCTCAGGGTATCGTTCCTACAATGAGCAGTTCTTC.

This clone came up a few times. This chain joins TRBV5-1 and TRBJ2-2, with a weak D call TRBD1 (6 bases). V was trimmed by 4 bases and J by 8 bases, leaving 24 bases between them. The CDR3 runs to 17 residues. In germline, CDR1 is SGHRS, CDR2 YFSETQ. The CDR3 DNA reads TGCGCCAGCAGCGCACGTCCACCGGGACACCCACCGGGGGAGCTGTTTTTT. It codes for CASSARPPGHPPGELFF.

The chain employs TRBV28 and TRBJ2-7, with a tentative D call TRBD2 (6 bases). The V end was cut by 5 bases, the J end by 2 bases, with 22 bases between. CDR1 and CDR2 from the germline V gene are MDHEN and SYDVKM. The CDR3 covers 17 residues. CDR3 loop: CASSLALAAGGTYEQYF. The CDR3 region has the DNA TGTGCCAGCAGTCTGGCCTTGGCTGCGGGCGGGACCTACGAGCAGTACTTC.

The chain is built from TRBV5-1 and TRBJ1-3; unclear D gene. The CDR3 covers 16 residues. V lost 0 bases to trimming and J lost 0 bases, with 10 bases between them. Germline CDR1 is SGHRS and CDR2 is YFSETQ. The CDR3 loop is CASSLVPIGSGNTIYF. DNA of the CDR3: TGCGCCAGCAGCTTGGTACCTATTGGCTCTGGAAACACCATATATTTT.

This clone was seen once. This chain joins TRBV6-1 and TRBJ1-2; the D gene is possibly TRBD1 (5 bases). The V and J ends lost 5 bases and 4 bases respectively, with 17 bases between them. From germline, CDR1 is MNHNS and CDR2 SASEGT. This CDR3 region has 15 residues. The CDR3 nucleotides are TGTGCCAGCAGTCCGTCGGGGGGATTATCCTATGGCTACACCTTC. Protein: CASSPSGGLSYGYTF.

This clone showed up just a few times. J is TRBJ2-7 and V is TRBV7-9; weak D call: TRBD1 (5 bases). The germline gives CDR1 SEHNR, CDR2 FQNEAQ (reference sequence). Trimming shortened V by 4 bases and J by 0 bases, and 19 bases separated the two germline ends. The CDR3 loop spans 17 amino acids. CDR3 DNA sequence: TGTGCCAGCAGCTCAATTTTCCTTGGACACCGCTCCTACGAGCAGTACTTC. This encodes CASSSIFLGHRSYEQYF.

V and J are TRBV28 and TRBJ2-1; perhaps TRBD1 as D (6 bases). CDR1 MDHEN and CDR2 SYDVKM come from the germline V gene. The CDR3 is 15 amino acids. The V gene lost 5 bases and the J gene lost 5 bases, with 16 bases spanning the gap. The CDR3 is CASSPGGNLNNEQFF. The CDR3 DNA sequence: TGTGCCAGCAGTCCTGGGGGCAACCTTAACAATGAGCAGTTCTTC.

The chain joins TRBV18 to TRBJ2-1; the match to TRBD2 covers 8 bases. V lost 5 bases, J lost 5 bases, and 2 bases stayed unmatched. Looked up from germline, CDR1 is KGHSH and CDR2 is LQKENI. This CDR3 contains 13 residues. The CDR3 region has the DNA TGTGCCAGCTCATTACTAGCGGACAATGAGCAGTTCTTC. Translated: CASSLLADNEQFF.

This chain uses TRBV7-2 with TRBJ2-5; 7 nucleotides match TRBD2. Germline CDR1 and CDR2: SGHTA and FQGNSA. This CDR3 region has 14 residues. Trimming cost V 5 bases and J 5 bases; bases outside gene matches: 8. CDR3 residues: CASSLSGVGETQYF. The CDR3 DNA follows: TGTGCCAGCAGCCTAAGCGGGGTCGGGGAGACCCAGTACTTC.

This clone is medium-sized (0.01 to 0.1%) within its sample. The chain recombines TRBV10-2 with TRBJ2-2; D is ambiguous. Germline V lookup: CDR1 WSHSY, CDR2 SAAADI. The CDR3 is 16 residues long. The V end lost 4 bases, the J end lost 0 bases, and 12 bases lay between the germline ends. The CDR3 protein is CASSGRRRSNTGELFF. The DNA of the CDR3 is TGCGCCAGCAGTGGGAGACGGAGATCGAACACCGGGGAGCTGTTTTTT.

V and J are TRBV7-9 and TRBJ1-2; 7 positions match TRBD1. Germline V gene lookup returns CDR1 SEHNR and CDR2 FQNEAQ (reference sequence). Trimming cost V 5 bases and J 4 bases; bases outside gene matches: 10. This CDR3 has 15 residues. The CDR3 is CASSTRQGESYGYTF. DNA of the CDR3: TGTGCCAGCAGCACCCGACAGGGCGAAAGCTATGGCTACACCTTC.

The chain recombines TRBV6-6 with TRBJ1-4; tentative D call: TRBD1 (5 bases). Germline loops: CDR1 MNHNY, CDR2 SVGAGI (reference sequence). The CDR3 has 14 amino acids. With 6 bases removed from V and 3 bases from J, the gap between germline ends came to 11 bases. The CDR3 loop is CASRGQGANEKLFF. The DNA for the CDR3 is TGTGCCAGCAGGGGGCAAGGGGCTAATGAAAAACTGTTTTTT.

This clone occurred a few times. The chain combines TRBV5-1 with TRBJ2-1, with D possibly matching TRBD1 (6 bases). Trimming removed 3 bases at V and 4 bases at J, with 20 bases between. The germline CDR1 and CDR2 sequences are SGHRS and YFSETQ. CDR3 length: 17 amino acids. The CDR3 DNA is TGCGCCAGCAGCTCTGGACAGTCGAACCCATCTTACAATGAGCAGTTCTTC. Protein product: CASSSGQSNPSYNEQFF.

J is TRBJ2-1 and V is TRBV7-9; 8 bases map to TRBD2. Germline V CDR1 and CDR2: SEHNR, FQNEAQ (reference sequence). V lost 6 bases and J lost 4; bases outside the gene matches: 5. CDR3 size: 14 residues. The CDR3 protein is CASRTSGAYNEQFF. In DNA form, the CDR3 reads TGTGCCAGCAGAACTAGCGGTGCATACAATGAGCAGTTCTTC.

V is TRBV7-8 and J is TRBJ2-5; D might be TRBD1 (5 bases). Germline CDR1 reads SGHVS; CDR2 reads FQNEAQ. CDR3 size: 13 residues. The germline V and J ends were trimmed by 4 bases and 4 bases, with 10 bases remaining between them. The CDR3 loop reads CASSYRRGETQYF. The CDR3 region has the DNA TGTGCCAGCAGCTACAGGCGCGGAGAGACCCAGTACTTC.

The chain joins TRBV19 to TRBJ2-5, with a weak D call TRBD2 (6 bases). CDR1 LNHDA and CDR2 SQIVND come from the germline V gene (reference sequence). V lost 1 base to trimming and J lost 9 bases, with 15 bases between them. This CDR3 is built from 14 residues. The CDR3 protein is CASSIGGRGGAQYF. As DNA, the CDR3 is TGTGCCAGTAGTATAGGGGGACGCGGCGGGGCCCAGTACTTC. The variable domain in full, with the rest retrieved from reference TRBV19 and TRBJ2-5, is DGGITQSPKYLFRKEGQNVTLSCEQNLNHDAMYWYRQDPGQGLRLIYYSQIVNDFQKGDIAEGYSVSREKKESFPLTVTSAQKNPTAFYLCASSIGGRGGAQYFGPGTRLLVL.

This chain connects TRBV5-1 to TRBJ2-3; TRBD2 might be the D (6 bases). The length of the CDR3 is 14 residues. Germline V gene data show CDR1 as SGHRS and CDR2 as YFSETQ. Trimming removed 0 bases from V and 6 bases from J, with 11 bases in between. CDR3 amino acids: CASSLARGGDTQYF. The CDR3 region has the DNA TGCGCCAGCAGCTTGGCCCGTGGGGGGGATACGCAGTATTTT.

J is TRBJ2-5 and V is TRBV6-6, with D perhaps matching TRBD2 (5 bases). Germline CDR1 and CDR2: MNHNY and SVGAGI (reference sequence). This CDR3 region has 15 residues. Trimming removed 0 bases at V and 5 bases at J, with 13 bases between. In nucleotides, the CDR3 is TGTGCCAGCAGTTACTCGTACGGCGGGTCGGAGACCCAGTACTTC. This encodes CASSYSYGGSETQYF.

This clone was observed a few times. The V call is TRBV18, the J call TRBJ1-5; D not resolved. CDR3 length equals 14 residues. In germline, CDR1 is KGHSH, CDR2 LQKENI. With 4 bases removed from V and 4 bases from J, the gap between germline ends came to 11 bases. The CDR3: CASSLGVRNQPQHF. The CDR3, as DNA: TGTGCCAGCTCACTCGGTGTCCGGAATCAGCCCCAGCATTTT.

The genes are TRBV5-1 and TRBJ2-5; a weak D match, TRBD2 (6 bases). This CDR3 spans 14 amino acids. Germline CDR1 and CDR2: SGHRS and YFSETQ. Trimming shortened V by 4 bases and J by 3 bases, and 13 bases separated the two germline ends. The CDR3 region is CASSAGTSKETQYF. The DNA for the CDR3 is TGCGCCAGCAGCGCCGGGACTTCGAAAGAGACCCAGTACTTC.